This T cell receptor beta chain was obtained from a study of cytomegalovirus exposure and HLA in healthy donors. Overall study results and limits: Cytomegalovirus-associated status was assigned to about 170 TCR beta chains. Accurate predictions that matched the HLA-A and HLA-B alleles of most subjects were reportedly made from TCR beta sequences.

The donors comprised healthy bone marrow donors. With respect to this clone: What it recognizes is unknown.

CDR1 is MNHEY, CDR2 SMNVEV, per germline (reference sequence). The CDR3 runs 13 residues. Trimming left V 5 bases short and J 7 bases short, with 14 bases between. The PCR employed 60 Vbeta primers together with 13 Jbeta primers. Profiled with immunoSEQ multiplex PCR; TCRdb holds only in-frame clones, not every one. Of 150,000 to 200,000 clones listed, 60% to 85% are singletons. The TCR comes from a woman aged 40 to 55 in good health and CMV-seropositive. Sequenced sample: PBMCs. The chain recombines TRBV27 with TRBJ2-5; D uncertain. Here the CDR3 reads CASSQKKTGTQYF. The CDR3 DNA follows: TGTGCCAGCAGTCAAAAAAAAACTGGGACCCAGTACTTC.